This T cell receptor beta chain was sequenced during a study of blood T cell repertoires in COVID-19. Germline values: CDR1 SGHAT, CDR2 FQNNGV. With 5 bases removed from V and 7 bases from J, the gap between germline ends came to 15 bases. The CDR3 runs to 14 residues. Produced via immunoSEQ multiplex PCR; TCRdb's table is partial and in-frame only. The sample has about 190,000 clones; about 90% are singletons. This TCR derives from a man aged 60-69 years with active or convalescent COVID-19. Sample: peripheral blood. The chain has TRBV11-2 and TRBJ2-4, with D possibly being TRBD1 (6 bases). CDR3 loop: CASSLTTGNNIQYF. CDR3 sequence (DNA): TGTGCCAGCAGCCTGACAACAGGGAACAACATTCAGTACTTC.